This paragraph covers one T cell receptor (beta chain) sequence. Its antigen is unidentified. This CDR3 is built from 17 residues. Germline V gene lookup returns CDR1 SGHAT and CDR2 FQNNGV. The trim removed 1 base at V and 5 bases at J, leaving 13 bases unmatched. The source of the sample is a study of T cells in localized non-small cell lung cancer. Points from the study as a whole: Out of the top 100 tumor clones, a median approximately 61 were seen in adjacent lung.

Clones were read by immunoSEQ multiplex PCR, and TCRdb kept only the in-frame ones, dropping some. Of tens of thousands of clones in the sample, about 90% were seen once. The receptor's source is a male donor at least 60 years old with stage I squamous cell lung carcinoma. The gene calls are TRBV11-2 and TRBJ2-5; 7 bases line up with TRBD1. Sequences were derived from peripheral blood, sampled before any cancer treatment. The CDR3 here is CASSLGGRGYSDETQYF. CDR3 coding DNA: TGTGCCAGCAGCTTAGGAGGCAGGGGGTATAGCGATGAGACCCAGTACTTC. Looking up the rest from reference TRBV11-2 and TRBJ2-5 gives the full variable domain: EAGVAQSPRYKIIEKRQSVAFWCNPISGHATLYWYQQILGQGPKLLIQFQNNGVVDDSQLPKDRFSAERLKGVDSTLKIQPAKLEDSAVYLCASSLGGRGYSDETQYFGPGTRLLVL.